This T cell receptor beta chain was observed in a study of OX40 agonist ivuxolimab in advanced cancers. Across the study: At 0.01 to 10 mg/kg, ivuxolimab was administered intravenously to patients every 2 weeks. Whole-study results and caveats: CD8+ T cells showed, on average, more clonal expansion than CD4+ cells.

TCRdb's copy holds only in-frame clones and misses some; the assay was immunoSEQ multiplex PCR. The table includes about 41,000 clones, about 82% detected once. With baseline, cycle 4 day 1, and cycle 7 day 1 as timepoints, blood was sampled. With respect to this clone: The target antigen is unknown.

The germline CDR1 and CDR2 sequences are LNHNV and YYDKDF (reference sequence). This CDR3 region has 17 residues. V was clipped by 5 bases and J by 0 bases, with 17 bases between them. This sequence joins TRBV15 and TRBJ1-5; no clear D gene. Sequencing used CD4+ or CD8+ T cells sorted from blood, obtained in a trial of the OX40 agonist ivuxolimab. The receptor comes from an adult with an advanced solid tumor such as melanoma, head and neck, liver or kidney cancer. CDR3 in amino acids: CATSPTWKPNSNQPQHF. The CDR3, as DNA: TGTGCCACCAGCCCCACTTGGAAACCGAATAGCAATCAGCCCCAGCATTTT.